This entry features one T cell receptor (beta chain) sequence. These data are taken from a study of blood T cell repertoires in COVID-19. Clones were read by immunoSEQ multiplex PCR, and TCRdb kept only the in-frame ones, dropping some. The sample gives 75,000 to 95,000 clones, around four fifths of which show up once; 15% to 20% is in the top ten. The germline V gene has CDR1 KGHSH and CDR2 LQKENI. Trimming cost V 1 base and J 5 bases; bases outside gene matches: 7. This CDR3 is built from 17 residues. The sequencing sample was made of peripheral blood. This TCR came from a man older than 75 with active or convalescent COVID-19. The V gene is TRBV18, the J gene TRBJ2-1; 11 bases fit TRBD2. This chain's CDR3 is CASSPLREGLADNEQFF. CDR3 nucleotides: TGTGCCAGCTCACCACTAAGGGAGGGACTAGCGGACAATGAGCAGTTCTTC.